This T cell receptor beta chain came from a study of identifying expanded T cells in peripheral blood. TCRdb keeps only in-frame clones here, not all; method: immunoSEQ multiplex PCR. Here the sample spans about 100,000 clones, around 88% being singletons. Healthy donors had no documented immune events, such as infections, while sampled. Whole-study results and caveats: Across healthy donors, higher total template counts meant significantly greater roughly 2-week count variance. Over approximately two and four weeks, about 17 and 20 clones changed, versus 1.2 between replicates.

The CDR3 length is 13 residues. Trimming took 10 bases from V and 6 from J, leaving 18 bases between them. The germline V gene has CDR1 MNHNS and CDR2 SASEGT. Concerning this clone: Its cognate antigen is unknown.

This clonotype was obtained from a person aged 18-70 years in good health. Sequencing used blood. V usage is TRBV6-1 and J usage is TRBJ1-1; TRBD1 is a possible D gene (5 bases). The CDR3 coding sequence is TGTGCCACCCGCCGACCGACAGCTCCTGAAGCTTTCTTT. Translating it yields CATRRPTAPEAFF.